These 25 T cell receptor beta chains were sequenced from one sample in a study of cytomegalovirus exposure and HLA in healthy donors. The PCR was carried out with 60 Vbeta primers and 13 Jbeta primers. Profiled with immunoSEQ multiplex PCR; TCRdb holds only in-frame clones, not every one. The sample holds about 170,000 clones, 62% seen once. Sequenced sample: PBMCs. Receptor source: a man aged 35-49 years in good health and CMV-seronegative.

This clone was seen a few times. The junction differs from germline at one of its ends, possibly a read error. The genes are TRBV7-9 and TRBJ2-3; 14 bases match TRBD2. There are 17 residues in the CDR3. Germline V CDR1 and CDR2: SEHNR, FQNEAQ (reference sequence). CDR3 loop: CSSSLEGLAGVTDTQYF. Here the CDR3 DNA reads TGTTCCAGCAGCTTAGAGGGACTAGCGGGGGTCACAGATACGCAGTATTTT. The full variable domain, its missing parts supplied by reference TRBV7-9 and TRBJ2-3, is DTGVSQNPRHKITKRGQNVTFRCDPISEHNRLYWYRQTLGQGPEFLTYFQNEAQLEKSRLLSDRFSAERPKGSFSTLEIQRTEQGDSAMYLCSSSLEGLAGVTDTQYFGPGTRLTVL.

The CDR3 sequence is CASTETSGRVETQYF. The DNA of the CDR3 is TGTGCCAGTACCGAGACTAGCGGGAGGGTTGAGACCCAGTACTTC. This chain connects TRBV19 to TRBJ2-5; 14 bases line up with TRBD2. The CDR3 consists of 15 residues. The germline CDR1 and CDR2 sequences are LNHDA and SQIVND (reference sequence). The V segment lost 7 bases and the J segment 5 bases; nucleotides outside the gene matches: 6.

The chain joins TRBV19 to TRBJ2-1; 9 bases agree with TRBD2. Trimming cost V 3 bases and J 1 base; bases outside gene matches: 7. CDR3 size: 17 residues. The germline gives CDR1 LNHDA, CDR2 SQIVND (reference sequence). The CDR3 DNA reads TGTGCCAGTAGTATTCGAATAGCGGGAGAATCCTACAATGAGCAGTTCTTC. Its translation is CASSIRIAGESYNEQFF.

This clone was seen only a few times. CDR3 sequence reads: CASSGQGRNQPQHF. CDR3 nucleotides: TGCGCCAGCAGCGGACAGGGGAGGAATCAGCCCCAGCATTTT. The chain recombines TRBV4-1 with TRBJ1-5; the match to TRBD1 covers 9 bases. CDR3 length equals 14 residues. CDR1 and CDR2 from the germline V gene are MGHRA and YSYEKL. Trimming at V came to 5 bases and at J to 4 bases, leaving 3 bases not matched to a gene.

The V call is TRBV6-5, the J call TRBJ1-3; maybe TRBD1 (5 bases). The CDR3 is 15 residues long. Germline-derived CDR1 and CDR2 are MNHEY and SVGAGI. The V gene lost 5 bases and the J gene lost 2 bases, with 13 bases spanning the gap. The chain's CDR3 is CASSTQGGPGNTIYF. The CDR3 region has the DNA TGTGCCAGCAGTACCCAGGGTGGCCCTGGAAACACCATATATTTT.

V gene TRBV2 combines with J gene TRBJ2-3; TRBD2 aligns across 11 bases. Germline CDR1 reads SNHLY; CDR2 reads FYNNEI. The CDR3 consists of 16 residues. V shed 6 bases, J shed 6 bases, and the junction held 11 bases outside the gene matches. In DNA, the CDR3 is TGTGCCAGCAGCGGTAATAGCGGGAGGGCAGTTGATACGCAGTATTTT. It specifies CASSGNSGRAVDTQYF.

J is TRBJ2-2 and V is TRBV19, with 9 bases fitting TRBD1. V dropped 4 bases and J dropped 6; count of bases not matched to a gene: 6. There are 15 residues in the CDR3. The V gene's germline CDR1 is LNHDA and CDR2 SQIVND (reference sequence). In DNA, the CDR3 is TGTGCCAGTAGTAGAGGACAGGGGAAGGCCGGGGAGCTGTTTTTT. The encoded protein is CASSRGQGKAGELFF.

This clone has a handful of counts. DNA of the CDR3: TGCGCCAGCAGCCCCCGACGCCTGGAGGAGACCCAGTACTTC. It specifies CASSPRRLEETQYF. The chain recombines TRBV5-1 with TRBJ2-5; D ambiguous. The V end was cut by 4 bases, the J end by 5 bases, with 15 bases between. The CDR3 runs to 14 residues. CDR1 is SGHRS and CDR2 is YFSETQ in the germline V gene.

The rearrangement uses TRBV27 and TRBJ1-2; no definite D call. This CDR3 has 13 amino acids. The V gene's germline CDR1 is MNHEY and CDR2 SMNVEV (reference sequence). V lost 6 bases, J lost 3 bases, and 11 bases lay in between. CDR3 in DNA: TGTGCCAGCAGCCGTTCCCTTGACTATGGCTACACCTTC. Translating gives CASSRSLDYGYTF.

The CDR3 protein is CASSQEWTGGEGYTF. CDR3 nucleotide sequence: TGTGCCAGCAGCCAAGAATGGACCGGGGGTGAAGGCTACACCTTC. The V and J genes are TRBV4-2 and TRBJ1-2; D perhaps matches TRBD1 (5 bases). The V end was cut by 0 bases, the J end by 8 bases, with 16 bases between. The CDR3 contains 15 residues. The germline CDR1 and CDR2 sequences are LGHNA and YNFKEQ.

V is TRBV6-5 and J is TRBJ1-5; weak D call: TRBD1 (6 bases). This CDR3 has 15 residues. Germline V gene lookup returns CDR1 MNHEY and CDR2 SVGAGI. Between the trimmed V and J ends, which lost 6 bases and 2 bases, there was a span of 14 bases. The CDR3 bases are TGTGCCAGCAGCCCGGACAGTGGTGGCAATCAGCCCCAGCATTTT. It encodes CASSPDSGGNQPQHF.

The chain links TRBV6-5 to TRBJ2-1, with TRBD2 identical over 14 bases. V lost 5 bases, J lost 8 bases, and 5 bases stayed unmatched. The germline CDR1 and CDR2 sequences are MNHEY and SVGAGI. The length of the CDR3 is 15 residues. As DNA, the CDR3 is TGTGCCAGCAGTCTGACTAGCGGGGGGGCCGATGAGCAGTTCTTC. This encodes CASSLTSGGADEQFF.

This clone was counted only a few times. V gene TRBV23-1 combines with J gene TRBJ1-4; D is possibly TRBD1 (5 bases). TRBV23-1 is identified as an open reading frame with a role that is uncertain. The V gene lost 3 bases and the J gene lost 0 bases, with 5 bases spanning the gap. This CDR3 has 14 amino acids. The CDR3 coding sequence is TGCGCCAGCAGTCAGACAGCAACTAATGAAAAACTGTTTTTT. Its translation is CASSQTATNEKLFF.

There are a few counts of this clone. This chain links TRBV6-5 with TRBJ1-1, with 8 nucleotides matching TRBD1. Germline CDR1 is MNHEY and CDR2 is SVGAGI. This CDR3 is 14 amino acids long. The ends lost 7 bases at V and 4 bases at J; junction bases unmatched: 8. The CDR3: CASTDRDGVTEAFF. Here the CDR3 DNA reads TGTGCCAGCACGGACAGGGACGGCGTCACTGAAGCTTTCTTT.

This clone was counted once. The rearrangement joins TRBV5-1 to TRBJ1-2; 7 bases fit TRBD1. The CDR3 has 16 amino acids. V lost 4 bases to trimming and J lost 5 bases; unmatched junction nucleotides: 14. Germline values: CDR1 SGHRS, CDR2 YFSETQ. The CDR3: CASSVSRQGAGYGYTF. The CDR3 DNA is TGCGCCAGCAGCGTATCTCGACAGGGAGCGGGTTATGGCTACACCTTC.

The chain has TRBV9 and TRBJ1-4, with TRBD1 matching 7 bases. The CDR3 is 15 residues long. V dropped 3 bases and J dropped 3; count of bases not matched to a gene: 5. CDR1 and CDR2 from the germline V gene are SGDLS and YYNGEE. CDR3 in DNA: TGTGCCAGCAGCGGCACAGGGGCTTCTAATGAAAAACTGTTTTTT. This gives the protein CASSGTGASNEKLFF. Based on the CDR3 plus reference TRBV9 and TRBJ1-4, the full variable domain is DSGVTQTPKHLITATGQRVTLRCSPRSGDLSVYWYQQSLDQGLQFLIQYYNGEERAKGNILERFSAQQFPDLHSELNLSSLELGDSALYFCASSGTGASNEKLFFGSGTQLSVL.

Turning to this clone: At one boundary the junction diverges from the germline segment, which might be a read error. The V gene is TRBV7-7, the J gene TRBJ2-3; D uncertain. Germline V gene sequence: CDR1 SSHAT, CDR2 FNYEAQ (reference sequence). The CDR3 contains 13 residues. The CDR3 protein is CASSLEATDTQYF. The CDR3, as DNA: TGTGCTAGCAGCTTAGAAGCGACAGATACGCAGTATTTT. Filled out from reference TRBV7-7 and TRBJ2-3, the complete variable domain reads GAGVSQSPRYKVTKRGQDVTLRCDPISSHATLYWYQQALGQGPEFLTYFNYEAQPDKSGLPSDRFSAERPEGSISTLTIQRTEQRDSAMYRCASSLEATDTQYFGPGTRLTVL.

The chain recombines TRBV5-1 with TRBJ2-3, with 10 nucleotides matching TRBD1. V was pared by 3 bases and J by 5 bases, with 6 bases of the junction left unmatched. CDR1 is SGHRS and CDR2 is YFSETQ in the germline V gene. The CDR3 has 15 amino acids. The CDR3 region is CASSSTGGSGDTQYF. The CDR3 DNA follows: TGCGCCAGCAGCTCGACAGGGGGCTCGGGAGATACGCAGTATTTT. Filled out from reference TRBV5-1 and TRBJ2-3, the complete variable domain reads KAGVTQTPRYLIKTRGQQVTLSCSPISGHRSVSWYQQTPGQGLQFLFEYFSETQRNKGNFPGRFSGRQFSNSRSEMNVSTLELGDSALYLCASSSTGGSGDTQYFGPGTRLTVL.

V usage is TRBV5-4 and J usage is TRBJ1-2; D is uncertain. Germline CDR1 and CDR2: SGHNT and YYREEE (reference sequence). With 0 bases removed from V and 5 bases from J, the gap between germline ends came to 8 bases. CDR3 length: 13 residues. In DNA form, the CDR3 reads TGTGCCAGCAGCTTGGTCACTGGTTATGGCTACACCTTC. Protein: CASSLVTGYGYTF.

The sample holds a few counts of this clone. This chain joins TRBV19 and TRBJ2-1; 8 bases are shared with TRBD1. Unmatched junction bases numbered 6, after V lost 6 bases and J lost 2 bases. This CDR3 is built from 15 residues. CDR1 is LNHDA and CDR2 is SQIVND in the germline V gene (reference sequence). The DNA of the CDR3 is TGTGCCAGTAGACCACCGGGACAGGCCTACAATGAGCAGTTCTTC. Its translation is CASRPPGQAYNEQFF.

CDR3 nucleotide sequence: TGTGCCAGCAGCCTTTTCTCAGGCTCTGGAAACACCATATATTTT. It yields the protein CASSLFSGSGNTIYF. The V and J genes are TRBV5-5 and TRBJ1-3, with D unresolved. Germline V lookup: CDR1 SGHKS, CDR2 YYEKEE (reference sequence). CDR3 length equals 15 residues. The V end was cut by 4 bases, the J end by 0 bases, with 11 bases between.

V and J are TRBV9 and TRBJ2-1; TRBD2 matches 8 bases. In germline, CDR1 is SGDLS, CDR2 YYNGEE. The CDR3 runs to 14 residues. V was pared by 10 bases and J by 6 bases, with 12 bases of the junction left unmatched. For the CDR3, the DNA is TGTGCCTCAACCGGGCGGGAGGCTATCAATGAGCAGTTCTTC. Translating it yields CASTGREAINEQFF.

This clone has a handful of counts. The chain employs TRBV6-5 and TRBJ1-5; 8 positions match TRBD1. The CDR3 totals 14 residues. J gave up 6 bases and V 5 bases, and 6 bases lay outside the gene matches. CDR1 is MNHEY and CDR2 is SVGAGI in the germline V gene. The CDR3 loop reads CASSEGQGAQPQHF. The CDR3 nucleotides read TGTGCCAGCAGTGAAGGACAGGGCGCTCAGCCCCAGCATTTT.

The chain couples TRBV6-5 to TRBJ1-1; D uncertain. V was clipped by 5 bases and J by 1 base, with 8 bases between them. CDR3 length: 13 residues. Germline V lookup: CDR1 MNHEY, CDR2 SVGAGI. Here the CDR3 DNA reads TGTGCCAGCAGTGAACTTGAGAACACTGAAGCTTTCTTT. Protein sequence: CASSELENTEAFF.

The rearrangement joins TRBV2 to TRBJ2-5, with 11 bases aligning to TRBD2. The CDR3 consists of 13 residues. Trimming cost V 8 bases and J 5 bases; bases outside gene matches: 4. CDR1 and CDR2 from the germline V gene are SNHLY and FYNNEI. The CDR3 loop is CASGLAGGETQYF. Written as DNA, the CDR3 is TGTGCCAGCGGGCTAGCGGGAGGTGAGACCCAGTACTTC.